This T cell receptor beta chain stems from a study of early T cells in non-severe SARS-CoV-2 infection (dated by TCRdb to the early 2020s). Describing the broader study: Because TCR sequencing was done on bulk RNA from unsorted whole blood, the alpha and beta chains could not be paired.

As regards this clonotype: Its antigen is currently not known. Per-base qualities were not stored, and no clone one base away is much larger.

Set within a cohort of healthcare workers in London, UK, this nested case-control study involved weekly PCR testing of nasopharyngeal swabs along with blood sampling. Healthcare workers were recruited during the week of the UK lockdown, between 23 and 31 March 2020, and followed weekly for up to 16 weeks. The full study reports these points: VDJdb matching was skewed toward anti-spike CD8 responses and likely underestimated virus-specific expansions by missing private and CD4 specificities.

Trimming costs V 5 bases and J 2 bases, and their ends lie 11 bases apart. In the germline V gene, CDR1 corresponds to SGHTA and CDR2 to FQGNSA. The CDR3 sequence holds 14 residues, the cysteine and phenylalanine included. Left in the record is the CDR3 DNA by itself, 42 bases read in frame from the first base. Library preparation employed 5' RACE. The reads were generated on a NextSeq 500. The TCR library protocol attached unique molecular identifiers to individual cDNA molecules to correct for sequencing error and PCR bias. Sequencing covered both TCR alpha and beta chains, and within each sample the abundances of alpha and beta sequences were tightly co-correlated. Under the source paper's analysis protocol: Decombinator V4 was used to annotate TCR sequences for V gene, J gene and CDR3. TCRs were defined as expanded if a significant change between any two time points was detected under a Poisson model with p below 0.0001. TCR abundances were normalised to the total number of TCRs sequenced per sample and expressed as counts per million. TRAV1-2 paired with TRAJ12, TRAJ20 or TRAJ33 defined MAIT TCRs, while TRAV10 paired with TRAJ18 defined iNKT TCRs. VDJdb, accessed on 1 November 2021, was searched for TCRs annotated for CMV, EBV and SARS-CoV-2, and TCRs annotated for more than one antigen were excluded. TCRdb reprocessing: public reads trimmed at Q25 with fastp, clones called with MiXCR, in-frame beta chains kept. Rows are combined by CDR3 protein, so each entry shows the most common genes and DNA. The V and J calls and clone size are TCRdb's, not the authors'. This sample is represented by roughly 69,000 distinct CDR3 sequences; 9.5% of them were singletons. The ten largest clones add up to about 5.6% of the sample.

Sequences were obtained from whole blood. The V gene is TRBV7-2 and the J gene is TRBJ2-3; the D gene is perhaps TRBD1, from 6 matching bases. The receptor comes from an adult who was a healthcare worker with PCR-confirmed SARS-CoV-2 infection or an uninfected control (not recorded which). CDR3 region: CASSPQGYTDTQYF. The DNA sequence reads TGTGCCAGCAGCCCACAGGGATACACAGATACGCAGTATTTT. When the CDR3 is completed using the reference TRBV7-2 and TRBJ2-3 genes on either side, the full variable domain is GAGVSQSPSNKVTEKGKDVELRCDPISGHTALYWYRQSLGQGLEFLIYFQGNSAPDKSGLPSDRFSAERTGGSVSTLTIQRTQQEDSAVYLCASSPQGYTDTQYFGPGTRLTVL.